Shown below are 7 T cell receptor beta chains from a single sample sequenced in a study of shared clonotypes between healthy human individuals. Libraries were prepared by immunoSEQ multiplex PCR; TCRdb keeps only in-frame clonotypes and omits some of them. Among more than 550,000 clones listed, around 92% were seen once. Terminally differentiated effector memory CD45RA+ cells were excluded from the naive CD8 cells, which were CD45RO-negative and positively selected for CCR7. The sample taken for sequencing was naive CD8+ T cells sorted from blood. The receptors shown here come from a young man in good health.

This chain links TRBV2 with TRBJ2-7, with 10 positions matching TRBD2. This CDR3 is built from 13 residues. In germline, CDR1 is SNHLY, CDR2 FYNNEI. J gave up 4 bases and V 6 bases, and 3 bases lay outside the gene matches. Written as DNA, the CDR3 is TGTGCCAGCAGAGGGACTAGCGCTTACGAGCAGTACTTC. This codes for CASRGTSAYEQYF.

This clone occurred once. In the same sample, other DNA sequences code for this CDR3. The CDR3 bases are TGTGCCAGCAGCGTAGGGAGTGGATCCTACGAGCAGTACTTC. Its protein is CASSVGSGSYEQYF. The chain is built from TRBV9 and TRBJ2-7, with D unclear. V was pared by 0 bases and J by 1 base, with 8 bases between. Germline V gene data show CDR1 as SGDLS and CDR2 as YYNGEE. The CDR3 extends over 14 amino acids.

The rearrangement uses TRBV5-4 and TRBJ1-1, with a weak D call TRBD1 (5 bases). Germline CDR1 reads SGHNT; CDR2 reads YYREEE (reference sequence). Trimming pared 3 bases from V and 8 bases from J, leaving 23 bases between. The CDR3 totals 16 residues. The CDR3 DNA sequence: TGTGCCAGCAGCTGGGACCCCGGTTTGGGGCAAGAAGAAGCTTTCTTT. Translated, it gives CASSWDPGLGQEEAFF.

This chain uses TRBV6-1 with TRBJ2-5, with D possibly being TRBD1 (5 bases). V was cut by 0 bases and J by 5 bases, with 13 bases left in between. Germline V gives CDR1 MNHNS, CDR2 SASEGT. The length of the CDR3 is 15 residues. CDR3 coding DNA: TGTGCCAGCAGTGAAGCGCGTCGCAGGGCGGAGACCCAGTACTTC. The encoded protein is CASSEARRRAETQYF.

The DNA for the CDR3 is TGTGCCAGCAGCTTGGGACTAGCGGGGGTTGAGCAGTTCTTC. Amino acid sequence: CASSLGLAGVEQFF. The V and J genes are TRBV11-2 and TRBJ2-1, with TRBD2 matching 14 bases. Losses at the gene ends were 3 bases for V and 9 bases for J; bases not matched to a gene: 1. This CDR3 has 14 residues. Looked up from germline, CDR1 is SGHAT and CDR2 is FQNNGV.

This sequence joins TRBV9 and TRBJ2-2, with 9 bases lining up with TRBD1. CDR1 and CDR2 from the germline V gene are SGDLS and YYNGEE. The CDR3 contains 17 residues. The V gene end was trimmed by 0 bases and the J gene end by 1 base; junction bases not matched to a gene: 4. CDR3 nucleotides: TGTGCCAGCAGCGTAGTTGGGGGACAGGGGAACACCGGGGAGCTGTTTTTT. It codes for CASSVVGGQGNTGELFF.

V gene TRBV5-1 combines with J gene TRBJ2-3, with 13 nucleotides matching TRBD2. This CDR3 is 16 amino acids long. CDR1 and CDR2 (germline): SGHRS, YFSETQ. Trimming took 2 bases from V and 5 from J; bases not matched to a gene: 5. The CDR3 protein is CASSLVLAGGEDTQYF. In DNA, the CDR3 is TGCGCCAGCAGCTTAGTACTAGCGGGAGGGGAAGATACGCAGTATTTT.